This T cell receptor (beta chain) was captured by sequencing in a study of chemoradiotherapy in HPV16-positive cancers. At the level of the study: Two HPV16-positive patients' cells yielded candidate HPV-specific clones and common motifs.

In the case of this clone: What it binds is not known.

The repertoire was sequenced with immunoSEQ multiplex PCR; TCRdb's copy has only in-frame clones and lacks some. Here the sample spans under 7,500 clones, 91% being singletons. Regarding the study as a whole: Non-HPV-specific T cells did not expand in tumors during treatment, whereas candidate HPV-specific clones and E7-related motifs did. Only two HPV16-positive patients supplied the functional HPV-specificity definition. For HPV16-positive patients, expanding HPV-responsive T cells associated with longer recurrence-free survival.

Sequenced material: blood, taken from a patient who underwent chemoradiotherapy. The receptor comes from a human donor with HPV-associated anogenital cancer.

The CDR3 protein is CASSMREQNYGYTF. The CDR3, as DNA: TGTGCCAGTAGTATGAGAGAACAGAACTATGGCTACACCTTC. The chain uses TRBV19 and TRBJ1-2; no clear D gene. This CDR3 region has 14 residues. Germline CDR1 and CDR2: LNHDA and SQIVND (reference sequence). V lost 3 bases, J lost 2 bases, and 10 bases lay in between.